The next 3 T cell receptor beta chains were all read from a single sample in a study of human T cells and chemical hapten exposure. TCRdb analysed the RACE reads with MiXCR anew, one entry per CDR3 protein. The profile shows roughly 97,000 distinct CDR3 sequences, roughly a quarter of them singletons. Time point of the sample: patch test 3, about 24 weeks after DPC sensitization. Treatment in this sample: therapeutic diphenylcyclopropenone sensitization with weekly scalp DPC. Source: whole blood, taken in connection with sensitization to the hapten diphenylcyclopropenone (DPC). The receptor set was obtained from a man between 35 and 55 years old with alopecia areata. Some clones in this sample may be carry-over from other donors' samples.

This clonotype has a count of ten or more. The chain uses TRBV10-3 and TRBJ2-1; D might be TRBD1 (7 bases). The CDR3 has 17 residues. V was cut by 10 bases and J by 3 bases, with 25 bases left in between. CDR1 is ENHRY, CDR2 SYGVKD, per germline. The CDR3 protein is CATRGTLSSHYYNEQFF. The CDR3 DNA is TGTGCCACCAGGGGGACTCTCTCGTCACACTACTACAATGAGCAGTTCTTC.

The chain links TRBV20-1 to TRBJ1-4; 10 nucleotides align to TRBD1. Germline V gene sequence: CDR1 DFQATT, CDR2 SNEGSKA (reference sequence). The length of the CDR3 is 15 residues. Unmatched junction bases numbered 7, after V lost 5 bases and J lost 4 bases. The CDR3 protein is CSASDWTGGNEKLFF. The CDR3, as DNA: TGCAGTGCTTCGGATTGGACAGGGGGTAATGAAAAACTGTTTTTT.

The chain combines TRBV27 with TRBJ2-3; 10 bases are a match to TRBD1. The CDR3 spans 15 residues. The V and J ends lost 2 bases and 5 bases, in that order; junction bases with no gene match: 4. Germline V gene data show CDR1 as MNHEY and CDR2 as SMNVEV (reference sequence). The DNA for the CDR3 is TGTGCCAGCAGTTTAGGGACAGGGGCAATAGATACGCAGTATTTT. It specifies CASSLGTGAIDTQYF.